This TCR beta chain derives from a study of blood T cell repertoires in COVID-19 (dated by TCRdb to the early 2020s). Describing the broader study: ImmuneRACE Cohort 3 recovered participants were defined by two consecutive negative NP/OP PCR tests, healthcare professional clearance, or symptom resolution. Nearly every sample came with metadata listing a de-identified subject ID, COVID-19 status, age in years and sex. Deeply sampled blood TCRbeta repertoires from subjects exposed to, actively infected with, or recovered from COVID-19 were included in the dataset. HLA class I and class II types, where available, came from metadata supplied by the sample provider rather than from assay-based typing. The repertoires were released in a freely available public database intended as a resource for research on the immune response to SARS-CoV-2. The material from the prospective study consisted of cDNA or gDNA derived from T cells, B-cell-depleted T cells, or PBMCs. Samples were obtained from the ongoing ImmuneRACE study (first 160 participants) and from roughly 1,300 subjects provided by 6 global collaborators. Collaborator samples came from the United States, Italy and Spain and covered acute and convalescent phases of COVID-19. Results and caveats for the whole study, not just this receptor: The amount of clinical and demographic metadata varied by source and participant and was provided uncurated.

Enrolling through a virtual design, the prospective study's participants ranged in age from roughly 18 to 89 years and lived across around 25 United States geographic areas. In the prospective study, cohorts were assigned on the basis of participant-reported clinical history obtained from a screening survey and a study questionnaire. In the prospective study, whole blood, serum and a nasopharyngeal or oropharyngeal swab were collected from each participant by mobile phlebotomists. Over a 2-month period, participants in the prospective study had the option of providing additional blood draws and questionnaires. Before DNA extraction, blood samples from the prospective study were shipped at room temperature or frozen. About this clone: The clone's antigen remains unknown. No base qualities exist here, and no much larger clone lies one base off it.

TCRbeta CDR3 regions were amplified from genomic DNA using the immunoSEQ Assay, a bias-controlled multiplex PCR. In the source study's methods: Within the assay, amplification of reference gene primers was used to estimate how many nucleated cells each sample contained. To quantify the absolute abundance of each unique TCRbeta CDR3 rearrangement, sequence reads were collapsed and filtered. For each sample, productive Simpson clonality was calculated as the square root of Simpson's diversity index over productive rearrangements. As stored in TCRdb, this immuneACCESS dataset retains in-frame rearrangements with V and J assigned. A fraction of the clones does not appear; measured against another copy, unresolved V genes explain less than half of the discrepancy, and the remainder lacks a known reason. The V and J calls and clone size were taken over from that table, and D and trimming were inferred from the DNA. The sample profile shows some 220,000 clones; roughly 90% of them were found once. Approximately 3.3% of the sample goes to the ten largest clones.

The CDR3 starts with the cysteine, ends with the phenylalanine, and has 16 residues. Of the read, only the CDR3 DNA is kept; its 48 bases are in frame from base 1. CDR1 and CDR2 (SGHNT, YYREEE) derive from the germline V gene (reference sequence). V is shortened by 0 bases, J by 0 bases, and the region joining them spans 10 bases. The V and J genes are TRBV5-4 and TRBJ2-1; the best D guess is TRBD1, with 6 bases matching. Input material: PBMCs or T cells enriched from blood (not recorded which). This TCR came from a woman between 50 and 59 years old in a cohort exposed to, infected with or recovered from COVID-19 (not recorded which). CDR3 sequence: CASSLAGGRSYNEQFF. Read as DNA, the sequence is TGTGCCAGCAGCTTGGCTGGGGGCCGCTCCTACAATGAGCAGTTCTTC.